This entry features one T cell receptor beta chain sequence. The data derive from a study of blood T cell repertoires in COVID-19. Study details: Collection of acute and convalescent COVID-19 samples took place in the United States, Italy and Spain. T cells, B-cell-depleted T cells, or PBMCs provided the cDNA or gDNA that served as material.

This CDR3 spans 11 amino acids. CDR1 is DFQATT, CDR2 SNEGSKA, per germline (reference sequence). Trimming removed 5 bases from V and 4 bases from J, with 9 bases in between. Original data processing: Reference gene primer amplification gave estimated nucleated cell counts. Clones were sequenced by immunoSEQ multiplex PCR, and TCRdb holds only the in-frame ones, with some missing. V and J calls and clone size are as listed in that table; D and trimming were resolved from the DNA. The sample shows under 300,000 clones, about 87% of them seen only once. The V gene is TRBV20-1, the J gene TRBJ2-7; maybe TRBD2 (5 bases). The specimen sequenced was peripheral blood. This receptor was identified in a woman between 65 and 79 years old with active or convalescent COVID-19. Here the CDR3 DNA reads TGCAGTGCTCGGACTCAGTACGAGCAGTACTTC. It is translated as CSARTQYEQYF.